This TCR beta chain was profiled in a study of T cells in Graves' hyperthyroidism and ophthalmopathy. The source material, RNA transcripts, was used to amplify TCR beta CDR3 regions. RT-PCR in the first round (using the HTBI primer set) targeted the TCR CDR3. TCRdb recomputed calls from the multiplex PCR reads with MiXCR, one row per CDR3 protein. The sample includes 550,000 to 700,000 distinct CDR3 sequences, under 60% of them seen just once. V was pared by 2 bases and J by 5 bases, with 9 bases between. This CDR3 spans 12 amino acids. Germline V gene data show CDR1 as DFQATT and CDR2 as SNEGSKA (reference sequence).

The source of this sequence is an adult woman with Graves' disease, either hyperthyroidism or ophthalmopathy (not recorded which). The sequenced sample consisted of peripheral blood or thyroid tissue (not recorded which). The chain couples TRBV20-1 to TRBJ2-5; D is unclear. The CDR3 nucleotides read TGCAGTGCTAGACGGCGCGCCGAGACCCAGTACTTC. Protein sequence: CSARRRAETQYF.